These T cell receptor beta chains were read from a single sample in a study of tumor-infiltrating lymphocytes in primary liver carcinoma. TCRdb processed the multiplex PCR reads anew with MiXCR; each CDR3 protein has one entry. The data contain approximately 73,000 distinct CDR3 sequences, 71% of them singletons. Sequenced material: liver tumor tissue from sampling region 4. Receptors originate from a woman aged 55-70 years with primary liver carcinoma and hepatitis B virus infection. Both conserved end residues are part of each CDR3. D genes are given only for firm matches. Only some rows state a clone size, as once, few, many or a class for expanded clones.

clone_size | j_call | v_call | d_call | cdr3_nt | cdr3_aa
many | TRBJ2-3 | TRBV28 | TRBD1 | TGTGCCAGCAGTTTAGAGATGGACAGGGGGGGAACTATAACCAACACAGATACGCAGTATTTT | CASSLEMDRGGTITNTDTQYF
NA | TRBJ2-5 | TRBV10-1 | NA | TGCGCCAGCAGTGAGGGTACTAGCTTGGAGACTCAGTACTTC | CASSEGTSLETQYF
once | TRBJ2-7 | TRBV11-3 | TRBD1 | TGTGTCAACAGCTTAGGGACAGGGGGCTCCATCGAGCAGTACTTC | CVNSLGTGGSIEQYF
few | TRBJ2-7 | TRBV2 | NA | TGTGCCAGCAGCGTTACGATTTACGAGCAGTACTTC | CASSVTIYEQYF
once | TRBJ2-2 | TRBV18 | TRBD2 | TGTGCCAGCTCACCACCTAGCGGGGTGAACAACGGGGAGCTGTTTTTT | CASSPPSGVNNGELFF
NA | TRBJ2-6 | TRBV4-2 | NA | TGTGCCAGCAGCCAAGATCGTGGCAGACTGTCTTTCTCTGGGGCCAACATCCTGTCTTTC | CASSQDRGRLSFSGANILSF
NA | TRBJ2-1 | TRBV19 | TRBD1 | TGTGCCAGTACTTCCGGGACAGGGGACTACAATGAGCAGCTCTTC | CASTSGTGDYNEQLF
NA | TRBJ2-7 | TRBV6-5 | TRBD1 | TGTGCCAGCAGTGCTAGGGACAGGGATTCCTACGAGCAGTACTTC | CASSARDRDSYEQYF
once | TRBJ1-4 | TRBV4-1 | NA | TGCGCCAGCAGCCATTTGGAGAATGAAAAACTGTTTTTT | CASSHLENEKLFF
NA | TRBJ2-7 | TRBV28 | NA | TGTGCCAGCAGTTTTCATCTCCGGGACACTACCTCCTACGAGCAGTACTTC | CASSFHLRDTTSYEQYF
once | TRBJ2-7 | TRBV6-2/TRBV6-3 | NA | TGTACCAGCAGTCATGAGGGGGCGGGAGCGAACTACGAGCAGTACTTC | CTSSHEGAGANYEQYF
NA | TRBJ2-1 | TRBV28 | NA | TGTGCCTGTAGCTCCAGTTACAATGAGCAGTTCTTC | CACSSSYNEQFF
few | TRBJ2-3 | TRBV11-2 | TRBD2 | TGTGCCAGCAGCAGGAGACTAGCGGGCCCAGATACGCAGTATTTT | CASSRRLAGPDTQYF
NA | TRBJ1-2 | TRBV11-2 | NA | TGTGCCAGCAGCTCCCCCAGAGATGGATATGGCTACACCTTC | CASSSPRDGYGYTF
NA | TRBJ1-1 | TRBV28 | NA | TGTGACAACAGTTTAAGCGCTGAAGCTTTCTTT | CDNSLSAEAFF
NA | TRBJ2-1 | TRBV18 | NA | TGTGCCAGCTCACCACCGGGGTTAGGTGAGCAGTTCTTC | CASSPPGLGEQFF
many | TRBJ2-1 | TRBV28 | TRBD2 | TGTGCCAGCAGTCCTTTGGGAGGCGGGGGCTACAATGAGCAGTTCTTC | CASSPLGGGGYNEQFF
NA | TRBJ2-7 | TRBV28 | NA | TGTGCCAGCAGTTTGAACAGTTTAGTCGAGCAGTACTTC | CASSLNSLVEQYF
NA | TRBJ2-7 | TRBV11-3 | TRBD2 | TGTGCCGGCAGCTTAGAAGCTAGCGGGAGACATCTTGGGACAGCCTACGAGCAGTACTTC | CAGSLEASGRHLGTAYEQYF
NA | TRBJ1-6 | TRBV6-5 | NA | TGTGCCAGCAGTTCGGATAGGCCTCCCCTTTCACCCCTCCACTTT | CASSSDRPPLSPLHF
NA | TRBJ2-1 | TRBV11-1 | NA | TGTGCCAGCAGCTTCGAGACCGACAATGAGCGGTTCTTC | CASSFETDNERFF
many | TRBJ2-5 | TRBV28 | NA | TGTGCCAGTGTAGGGGTTGGAGGGACTCAAGAGACCCAGTACTTC | CASVGVGGTQETQYF
many | TRBJ1-1 | TRBV29-1 | NA | TGCAGCGTTGAAGGACTTATGGGACAGAACACTGAAGCTTTCTTT | CSVEGLMGQNTEAFF
NA | TRBJ2-5 | TRBV5-8 | TRBD1 | TGTGCCAGCAGCTTCCGGTCAGGGGGCGCGGAGACCCAGTACTTC | CASSFRSGGAETQYF
once | TRBJ2-2 | TRBV9 | NA | TGTGCCAGCAGCGTAGGAGTGGGCAGGGTAAACACCGGGGAGCTGTTTTTT | CASSVGVGRVNTGELFF
NA | TRBJ1-2 | TRBV7-2 | NA | TGTGCCAGCAGCTCGAACCAAGATGGCTACACCTTC | CASSSNQDGYTF
NA | TRBJ1-6 | TRBV4-2 | NA | TGTGCCAGCAGCCAAGACCGGCGCGGGACAATGTCATCACCCCTCCACTTT | CASSQDRRGTMSSPLHF
NA | TRBJ2-3 | TRBV29-1 | NA | TGCAGCGTTGTCTCATGCACAGATATGCAGTATTTT | CSVVSCTDMQYF
NA | TRBJ2-1 | TRBV5-4 | NA | TGTGCCAGCAGCTTGGGGGGCGGGTGGTCCTACAATGAGCAGCTCTTC | CASSLGGGWSYNEQLF
NA | TRBJ1-1 | TRBV6-6 | NA | TGTACCAGCATTACCGCAGAAATGAACACTGAAGCATTCTTT | CTSITAEMNTEAFF
NA | TRBJ2-1 | TRBV12-3/TRBV12-4 | NA | TGTGCCAGTAGTTTAATACAGGGTGGGGGCATTGAGCAGTTCTTC | CASSLIQGGGIEQFF
once | TRBJ2-1 | TRBV6-2/TRBV6-3 | NA | TGTGCCAGCAGTGTGACTGCAGACAATGAGCAGTTCTTC | CASSVTADNEQFF
many | TRBJ1-1 | TRBV7-9 | TRBD1 | TGTGCCAGCAGCTGGGGCTTTGGACAGGGCGCCACTGAAGCTTTCTTT | CASSWGFGQGATEAFF
NA | TRBJ2-1 | TRBV5-6 | TRBD2 | TGTACCAGCAGTTCGCAAGCGGGGCCCGAGAATGAGCAGTTCTTC | CTSSSQAGPENEQFF
many | TRBJ2-6 | TRBV11-2 | NA | TGTGCCACCCAGCGGCCGCGCTCTGGGGCCAACGTCCTGACTTTC | CATQRPRSGANVLTF
NA | TRBJ1-1 | TRBV5-1 | TRBD1 | TGCGCCAGCAACTTGACAGGGGGTCGGGCTGAAGCTCTCTTT | CASNLTGGRAEALF
NA | TRBJ2-5 | TRBV5-1 | NA | TGCGCCAGCAGCCTCAACCTAGAGATCCAGTACTTC | CASSLNLEIQYF
medium-sized | TRBJ1-3 | TRBV11-1 | NA | TGTGCCAGCAGCTTCAATCCATCGCCAGGGGACTCTGGAAACACCATATATTTT | CASSFNPSPGDSGNTIYF
few | TRBJ2-3 | TRBV18 | NA | TGTGCCAGCTCACAACAGGGAACAGATACGCAGTATTTT | CASSQQGTDTQYF
NA | TRBJ1-5 | TRBV29-1 | NA | TGCAGCGTTTCCAGGACAAATAGCAATCAGCCTCAGCGTTTT | CSVSRTNSNQPQRF
NA | TRBJ2-3 | TRBV11-2 | TRBD2 | TGCGCCAGCAGCTTAGTGCGACTAGCGATGACGGATACGCAGTATTTT | CASSLVRLAMTDTQYF
medium-sized | TRBJ2-5 | TRBV11-2 | TRBD1 | TGTGCCAGCAGCTTAACCCCGACAGGGGGGGAAGAGGTGGAGACCCAGTACTTC | CASSLTPTGGEEVETQYF
NA | TRBJ2-1 | TRBV20-1 | NA | TGCAGTGCTAGAGATCGGAGGCGATCCAATGAGCAGTTCTTC | CSARDRRRSNEQFF
NA | TRBJ2-1 | TRBV11-1 | NA | TGTGTCAGCAGTTTAGTTTCAGGTTACAATGAGCAGTTCTTC | CVSSLVSGYNEQFF
NA | TRBJ2-7 | TRBV6-1 | TRBD1 | TGTGCCAGCACCGGGACAGGGTACCACGAGCAGCACTTC | CASTGTGYHEQHF
few | TRBJ2-7 | TRBV14 | NA | TGTGCCAGCAGCCCGGACAGCATCCCCTACGAGCAGTACTTC | CASSPDSIPYEQYF
NA | TRBJ2-1 | TRBV11-1 | TRBD2 | TGTGCCAGCAGACCGATCGGACTAGCGGGATACAGTGAGCGGTTCTTC | CASRPIGLAGYSERFF